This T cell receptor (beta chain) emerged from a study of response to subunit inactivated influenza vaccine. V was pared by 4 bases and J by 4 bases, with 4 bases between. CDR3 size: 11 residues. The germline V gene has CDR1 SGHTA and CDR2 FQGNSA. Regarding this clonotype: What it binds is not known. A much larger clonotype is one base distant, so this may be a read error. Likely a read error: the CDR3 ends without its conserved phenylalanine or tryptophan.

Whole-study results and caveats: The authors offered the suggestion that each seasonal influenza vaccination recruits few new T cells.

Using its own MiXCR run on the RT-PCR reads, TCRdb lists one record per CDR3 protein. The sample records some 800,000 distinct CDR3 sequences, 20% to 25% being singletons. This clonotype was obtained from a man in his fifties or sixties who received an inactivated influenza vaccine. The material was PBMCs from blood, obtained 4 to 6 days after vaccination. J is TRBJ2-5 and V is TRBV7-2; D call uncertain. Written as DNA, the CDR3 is TGTGCCAGCAGCTCGGTAGAGACCCAGTACTTA. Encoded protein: CASSSVETQYL.